Listed below are T cell receptor beta chains from one sample, sequenced in a study of blood T cell repertoires in COVID-19. Measured with immunoSEQ multiplex PCR; TCRdb has only the in-frame clones, and not every one. The table lists 150,000 to 200,000 clones, around 84% of them singletons, with roughly a fifth in the top ten. Sequenced material: peripheral blood. These receptors originate from a woman older than 75 with acute or convalescent COVID-19. CDR3s include the opening cysteine and the closing phenylalanine or tryptophan. D genes are given only for firm matches. Rows may omit the clone size; those that give it use once, few, many or a size class.

TGTGCCAGTAGTCCGGGACTATACCCCCACGAGCAGTACTTC	CASSPGLYPHEQYF	TRBD2	TRBJ2-7	TRBV19	NA
TGTGCCAGTAGTATAAGCAGGGCTCCTCATGGCTACACCTTC	CASSISRAPHGYTF	NA	TRBJ1-2	TRBV19	NA
TGCGCCAGCAGGGGGACAGGGGTTAGCAATCAGCCCCAGCATTTT	CASRGTGVSNQPQHF	TRBD1	TRBJ1-5	TRBV10-2	NA
TGTGCCAGCAGTGAATACGCGGGGGCCAAGAAAGCTTTCTTT	CASSEYAGAKKAFF	NA	TRBJ1-1	TRBV25-1	NA
TGTGCCAGTACCTTGACGGGGGTTGAAGAGACCCAGTACTTC	CASTLTGVEETQYF	NA	TRBJ2-5	TRBV19	NA
TGTGCCAGCAGTTACCCTCAGGGGGCCAGCTATGGCTACACCTTC	CASSYPQGASYGYTF	TRBD1	TRBJ1-2	TRBV6-5	NA
TGTGCCAGCAGCCCCCTAGGAGGGGACGAGCAGTACTTC	CASSPLGGDEQYF	NA	TRBJ2-7	TRBV11-2	NA
TGTGCCAGCATAAGCGTCGGGACAGCACCTAGCTATGGCTACACCTTC	CASISVGTAPSYGYTF	TRBD1	TRBJ1-2	TRBV19	few
TGTGCCAGCAGCGAAAAGACAGGGAACTACGAGCAGTACTTC	CASSEKTGNYEQYF	TRBD1	TRBJ2-7	TRBV5-4	NA
TGCGCCAGCAGCTTGGACAGTGGACAAGAGACCCAGTACTTC	CASSLDSGQETQYF	NA	TRBJ2-5	TRBV5-1	NA
TGTGCCAGCAGCTTGTATCAGGCGCGGGTTTCACCCCTCCACTTT	CASSLYQARVSPLHF	NA	TRBJ1-6	TRBV5-6	NA
TGTGCCAGCAGCTTCGCGGGGGGGGGCACAGATACGCAGTATTTT	CASSFAGGGTDTQYF	TRBD2	TRBJ2-3	TRBV5-8	NA
TGTGCCAGCAGCTTTAGGGGGGGGACTAGCGGGGCCTACGAGCAGTACTTC	CASSFRGGTSGAYEQYF	TRBD2	TRBJ2-7	TRBV7-6	NA
TGTGCCAGCAGCCGGACAGGGAACTCCTACAATGAGCAGTTCTTC	CASSRTGNSYNEQFF	TRBD1	TRBJ2-1	TRBV3-1/TRBV3-2	NA
TGTGCCAGCAGCTCCGTGGGCCAGCCCCAGCATTTT	CASSSVGQPQHF	NA	TRBJ1-5	TRBV11-2	NA
TGCGCCAGCAGCTTGGGGGGCCTGAACGAGCAGTACTTC	CASSLGGLNEQYF	NA	TRBJ2-7	TRBV5-1	NA
TGTGCCAGCAGCTTAGCGCGTTCGGGGACAGATACGCAGTATTTT	CASSLARSGTDTQYF	NA	TRBJ2-3	TRBV11-1	NA
TGTGCCAGTAAGGACAGGGGAGCAACTAATGAAAAACTGTTTTTT	CASKDRGATNEKLFF	TRBD1	TRBJ1-4	TRBV19	NA
TGTGCCTGGAATGAGGGACTGAATGAAAAACTGTTTTTT	CAWNEGLNEKLFF	NA	TRBJ1-4	TRBV30	NA
TGTGCCAGCAGCATCGACAGGGTGGACTATGGCTACACCTTC	CASSIDRVDYGYTF	TRBD1	TRBJ1-2	TRBV2	NA